This TCR beta chain is drawn from a study of regulatory and conventional T cells in RAG deficiency. Germline lookup yields CDR1 SQVTM and CDR2 ANQGSEA. The CDR3 has 12 amino acids. V dropped 3 bases and J dropped 10 bases, with 12 bases sitting between them. Sequencing used immunoSEQ multiplex PCR; TCRdb keeps in-frame clones, though not all of them. The table records about 9,400 clones, roughly nine tenths of them present only once. Regulatory T cells were sorted from blood as CD4+ CD25-high CD127-low cells. Findings and caveats of the study: Omenn patients showed >80% Treg-Tconv overlap and shorter CDR3 lengths. Compared with controls, unique Treg TCR beta sequences dropped around 90-fold in Omenn syndrome and CID/AS.

Remarks on this clone: The target antigen is unknown.

The same specimen was also included in a second study, on regulatory T cells. From that second work: Amplification used 52 TRBV primers and 13 TRBJ primers. Regulatory T cells showed the strongest V-J pair restriction and V/J gene skewing among patient repertoires.

This sequence originates from a human donor in good health. The specimen was Tregs sorted from blood. The V gene is TRBV29-1, the J gene TRBJ1-4; TRBD1 is a possible D gene (5 bases). The CDR3 bases are TGCAGCGTTGATCGAGGGGAGGGAAAACTGTTTTTT. Protein sequence: CSVDRGEGKLFF.